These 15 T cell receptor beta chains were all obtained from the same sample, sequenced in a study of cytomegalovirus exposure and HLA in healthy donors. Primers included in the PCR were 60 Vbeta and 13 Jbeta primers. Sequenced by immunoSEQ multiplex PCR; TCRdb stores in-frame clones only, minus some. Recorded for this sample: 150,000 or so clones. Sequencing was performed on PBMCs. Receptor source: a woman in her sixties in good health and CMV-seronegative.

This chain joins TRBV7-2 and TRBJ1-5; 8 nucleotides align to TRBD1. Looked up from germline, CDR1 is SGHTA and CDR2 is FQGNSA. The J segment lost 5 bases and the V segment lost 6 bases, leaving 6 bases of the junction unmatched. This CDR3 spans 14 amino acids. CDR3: CASRATGGDQPQHF. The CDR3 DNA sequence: TGTGCCAGCAGGGCTACAGGGGGGGATCAGCCCCAGCATTTT.

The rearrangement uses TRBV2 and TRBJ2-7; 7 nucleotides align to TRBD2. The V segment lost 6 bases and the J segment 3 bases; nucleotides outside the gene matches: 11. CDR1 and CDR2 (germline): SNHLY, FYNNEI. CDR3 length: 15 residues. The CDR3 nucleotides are TGTGCCAGCAGCACCCCAGGGCGGGAGAACTACGAGCAGTACTTC. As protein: CASSTPGRENYEQYF.

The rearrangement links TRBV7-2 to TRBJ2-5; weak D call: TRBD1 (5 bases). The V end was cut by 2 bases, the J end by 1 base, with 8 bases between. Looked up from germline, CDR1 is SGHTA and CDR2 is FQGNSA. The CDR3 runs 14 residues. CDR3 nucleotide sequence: TGTGCCAGCAGCTTAACGACAGCCCAAGAGACCCAGTACTTC. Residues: CASSLTTAQETQYF.

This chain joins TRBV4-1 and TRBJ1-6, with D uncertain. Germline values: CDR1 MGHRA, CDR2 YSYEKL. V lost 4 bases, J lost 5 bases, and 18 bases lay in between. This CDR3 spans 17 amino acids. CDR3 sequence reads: CASSPGPIALNNSPLHF. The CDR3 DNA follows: TGCGCCAGCAGCCCGGGTCCGATTGCCCTCAATAATTCACCCCTCCACTTT.

DNA for the CDR3: TGTGCCAGCACCGCGGGGGCGGGGGCCTACGAGCAGTACTTC. It is translated as CASTAGAGAYEQYF. V and J are TRBV27 and TRBJ2-7; D is possibly TRBD2 (7 bases). The length of the CDR3 is 14 residues. V was shortened by 7 bases and J by 2 bases, with 15 bases between the two germline ends. From germline, CDR1 is MNHEY and CDR2 SMNVEV (reference sequence).

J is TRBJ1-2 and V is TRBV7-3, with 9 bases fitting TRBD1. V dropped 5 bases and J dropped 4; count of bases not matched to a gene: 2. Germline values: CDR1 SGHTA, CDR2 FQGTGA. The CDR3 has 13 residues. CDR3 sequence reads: CASSRGQGYGYTF. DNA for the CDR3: TGTGCCAGCAGCCGGGGACAGGGCTATGGCTACACCTTC.

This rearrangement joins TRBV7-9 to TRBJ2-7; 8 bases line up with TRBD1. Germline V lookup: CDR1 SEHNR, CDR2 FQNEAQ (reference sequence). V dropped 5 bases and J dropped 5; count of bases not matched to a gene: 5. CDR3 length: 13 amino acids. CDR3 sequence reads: CASSNQQGDEQYF. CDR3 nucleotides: TGTGCCAGCAGCAATCAACAGGGGGACGAGCAGTACTTC.

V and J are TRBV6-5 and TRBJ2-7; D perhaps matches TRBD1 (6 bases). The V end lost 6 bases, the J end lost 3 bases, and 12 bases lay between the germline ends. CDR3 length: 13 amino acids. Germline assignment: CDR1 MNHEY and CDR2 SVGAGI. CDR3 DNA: TGTGCCAGCAGCCCCGGACAGTTCTACGAGCAGTACTTC. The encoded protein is CASSPGQFYEQYF.

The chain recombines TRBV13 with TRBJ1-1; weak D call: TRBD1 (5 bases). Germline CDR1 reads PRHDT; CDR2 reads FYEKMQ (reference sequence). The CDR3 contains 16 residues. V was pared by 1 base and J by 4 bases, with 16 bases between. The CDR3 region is CASSLESRVGATEAFF. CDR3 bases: TGTGCCAGCAGCTTAGAATCGCGTGTAGGGGCCACTGAAGCTTTCTTT. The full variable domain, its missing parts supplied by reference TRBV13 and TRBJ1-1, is AAGVIQSPRHLIKEKRETATLKCYPIPRHDTVYWYQQGPGQDPQFLISFYEKMQSDKGSIPDRFSAQQFSDYHSELNMSSLELGDSALYFCASSLESRVGATEAFFGQGTRLTVV.

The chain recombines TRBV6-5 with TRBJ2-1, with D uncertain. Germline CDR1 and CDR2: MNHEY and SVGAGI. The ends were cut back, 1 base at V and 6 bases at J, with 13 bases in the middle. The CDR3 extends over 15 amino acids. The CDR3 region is CASSYWPRKVNEQFF. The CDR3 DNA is TGTGCCAGCAGTTACTGGCCTAGGAAGGTCAATGAGCAGTTCTTC.

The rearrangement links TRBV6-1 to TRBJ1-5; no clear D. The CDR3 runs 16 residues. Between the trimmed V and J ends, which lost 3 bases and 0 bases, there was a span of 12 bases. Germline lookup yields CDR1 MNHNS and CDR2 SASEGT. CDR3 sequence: CASSDGSTYSNQPQHF. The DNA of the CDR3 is TGTGCCAGCAGTGATGGTTCAACTTATAGCAATCAGCCCCAGCATTTT.

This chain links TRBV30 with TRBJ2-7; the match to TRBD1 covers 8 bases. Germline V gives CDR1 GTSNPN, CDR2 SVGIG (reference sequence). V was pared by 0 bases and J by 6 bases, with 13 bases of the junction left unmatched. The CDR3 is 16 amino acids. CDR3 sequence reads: CAWSVRSGQGAVEQYF. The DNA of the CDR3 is TGTGCCTGGAGTGTACGTTCCGGTCAGGGGGCGGTCGAGCAGTACTTC. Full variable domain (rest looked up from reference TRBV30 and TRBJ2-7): SQTIHQWPATLVQPVGSPLSLECTVEGTSNPNLYWYRQAAGRGLQLLFYSVGIGQISSEVPQNLSASRPQDRQFILSSKKLLLSDSGFYLCAWSVRSGQGAVEQYFGPGTRLTVT.

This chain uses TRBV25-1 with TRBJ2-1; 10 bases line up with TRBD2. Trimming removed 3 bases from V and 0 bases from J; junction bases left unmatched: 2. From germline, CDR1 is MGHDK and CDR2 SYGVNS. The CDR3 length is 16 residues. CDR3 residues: CASSDSSGSSYNEQFF. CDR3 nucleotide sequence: TGTGCCAGCAGTGACTCTAGCGGGAGCTCCTACAATGAGCAGTTCTTC.

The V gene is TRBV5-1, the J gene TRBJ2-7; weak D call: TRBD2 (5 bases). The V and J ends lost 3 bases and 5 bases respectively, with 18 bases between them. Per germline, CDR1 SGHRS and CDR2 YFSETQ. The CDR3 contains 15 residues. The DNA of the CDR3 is TGCGCCAGCAGCTCCCGAGGAGGCCTATCAGACGAGCAGTACTTC. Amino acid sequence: CASSSRGGLSDEQYF.

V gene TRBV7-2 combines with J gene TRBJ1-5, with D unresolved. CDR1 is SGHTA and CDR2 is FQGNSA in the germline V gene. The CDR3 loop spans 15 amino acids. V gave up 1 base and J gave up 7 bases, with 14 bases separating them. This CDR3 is CASSLGQARGQPQHF. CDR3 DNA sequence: TGTGCCAGCAGCTTAGGCCAGGCGCGTGGACAGCCCCAGCATTTT.